This T cell receptor (beta chain) was documented in a study of blood T cell repertoires in COVID-19. The overall study: PBMCs, B-cell-depleted T cells, or T cells provided the cDNA or gDNA that made up the material.

Measured with immunoSEQ multiplex PCR; TCRdb has only the in-frame clones, and not every one. The data hold around 180,000 clones, with approximately 73% observed a single time. This CDR3 region has 13 residues. Per germline, CDR1 MNHEY and CDR2 SVGAGI. V was cut by 8 bases and J by 7 bases, with 15 bases left in between. Those who participated ranged in age from roughly 18 to 90 years and resided in roughly 26 US areas. This chain joins TRBV6-5 and TRBJ2-1; D may be TRBD2 (7 bases). The sample taken for sequencing was PBMCs or T cells enriched from blood (not recorded which). This receptor was obtained from a woman aged 45 to 65 with acute COVID-19. For the CDR3, the DNA is TGTGCCAGCGAGGGGGGGGTTTTTAATGAGCAGTTCTTC. It is translated as CASEGGVFNEQFF.